The source of this T cell receptor beta chain is a study of T cell responses to AZD1222 COVID-19 vaccine. J gave up 6 bases and V 5 bases, and 7 bases lay outside the gene matches. Germline CDR1 and CDR2: SGHAT and FQNNGV. The CDR3 spans 15 residues. General observations from the study: Spike-specific TCR breadth and depth rose after two AZD1222 doses. Within unmutated variant regions lay the reported targets of nearly half of spike-specific TCRs.

Turning to this clone: Its antigen remains unidentified.

The repertoire was sequenced with immunoSEQ multiplex PCR; TCRdb's copy has only in-frame clones and lacks some. The sample has around 160,000 clones, around nine tenths seen once. The receptor was isolated from an adult in good health. The starting material was peripheral blood, obtained on day 0 of AZD1222 vaccination. J is TRBJ1-6 and V is TRBV11-2, with 7 bases that match TRBD1. The CDR3 reads CASSPGQTFNSPLHF. The CDR3 nucleotides are TGTGCCAGCAGCCCGGGACAGACTTTTAATTCACCCCTCCACTTT. The full variable domain, completed using reference TRBV11-2 and TRBJ1-6, is EAGVAQSPRYKIIEKRQSVAFWCNPISGHATLYWYQQILGQGPKLLIQFQNNGVVDDSQLPKDRFSAERLKGVDSTLKIQPAKLEDSAVYLCASSPGQTFNSPLHFGNGTRLTVT.